A selection of T cell receptor beta chains follows, all from one sample in a study of a mutant IDH1 vaccine in newly diagnosed glioma. Antigens of these TCRs are unknown. The repertoire was sequenced with immunoSEQ multiplex PCR; TCRdb's copy has only in-frame clones and lacks some. The sample carries about 55,000 clones, roughly 80% recorded once. This sample comprised PBMCs, obtained from a glioma patient whose treatment included an IDH1 peptide vaccine. All receptors derive from a man in his forties with glioma. CDR3s include the opening cysteine and the closing phenylalanine or tryptophan. The D gene is left open where the match is weak. Not all rows give a size; the values are once, few, many and, for expanded clones, a class.

d_gene,abundance,j_gene,v_gene,CDR3nt,CDR3aa
NA,NA,TRBJ2-5,TRBV7-9,TGTGCCAGCAGCTTTTTCGCTGTTGAGACCCAGTACTTC,CASSFFAVETQYF
NA,once,TRBJ2-5,TRBV4-1,TGCGCCAGCAGCCCCCAAGCGGTGGCTAGCCGTACCACTAAACAAGAGACCCAGTACTTC,CASSPQAVASRTTKQETQYF
NA,NA,TRBJ2-5,TRBV30,TGTGCCTGGAGTGTATTCGGCACCATAGAGACCCAGTACTTC,CAWSVFGTIETQYF
NA,NA,TRBJ2-7,TRBV7-9,TGTGCCAGCAGCTTGGGGGACCAATACGAGCAGTACTTC,CASSLGDQYEQYF
NA,once,TRBJ2-7,TRBV6-5,TGTGCCAGCAGTCCGTTAGACAGAGCCTCCTACGAGCAGTACTTC,CASSPLDRASYEQYF
NA,NA,TRBJ2-5,TRBV6-5,TGTGCCAGCAGTTATACCGGGGGAGAGACCCAGTACTTC,CASSYTGGETQYF
NA,NA,TRBJ1-5,TRBV5-1,TGCGCCAGCAGCTTGGAGCCGGATAACAATCAGCCCCAGCATTTT,CASSLEPDNNQPQHF
NA,NA,TRBJ1-4,TRBV15,TGTGCCACCAGCCAAACTAGGACAGAGGAAAAACTGTTTTTT,CATSQTRTEEKLFF
NA,few,TRBJ1-1,TRBV19,TGTGCCAGTACCTTTGGAGGGGGGAACACTGAAGCTTTCTTT,CASTFGGGNTEAFF
NA,NA,TRBJ1-4,TRBV4-2,TGTGCCAGCAGCCAAGCACCCTCGGGGTCTCCTGGGAATGGACTGTTTTTT,CASSQAPSGSPGNGLFF